These T cell receptor beta chains were read from a single sample in a study of blood T cell repertoires in COVID-19. Sequencing was performed with immunoSEQ multiplex PCR; in TCRdb, only in-frame clones are kept and a portion is missing. The sample contains about 200,000 clones, about 89% of which appear only once. Sequenced sample: peripheral blood. The receptors here all came from a man aged 60 to 69 who had recovered from COVID-19. Both conserved end residues are part of each CDR3. D genes are given only for firm matches. For some rows the clone size is stated as once, few or many, or as a class when expanded; others skip it.

size	V	J	D	length	DNA	CDR3
NA	TRBV9	TRBJ2-5	TRBD2	17	TGTGCCAGCAGCGCATCTTCTAGGCGGGGGGGCGTGGAGACCCAGTACTTC	CASSASSRRGGVETQYF
NA	TRBV28	TRBJ1-5	NA	14	TGTGCCAGCACCGTACTGTATAGCAATCAGCCCCAGCATTTT	CASTVLYSNQPQHF
NA	TRBV5-1	TRBJ2-7	NA	16	TGCGCCAGCAGCTCTGTGGGGGCAGGTTCCTCCTACGAGCAGTACTTC	CASSSVGAGSSYEQYF
NA	TRBV24-1	TRBJ2-5	NA	14	TGTGCCACCAGTGATGTACGGGGGAGGGAGACCCAGTACTTC	CATSDVRGRETQYF
NA	TRBV5-1	TRBJ2-6	TRBD1	18	TGCGCCAGCAGCGCTGGTGGACAGGGTCCCTCTGGGGCCAACGTCCTGACTTTC	CASSAGGQGPSGANVLTF
NA	TRBV7-8	TRBJ2-5	NA	14	TGTGCCAGCAGCTTAGTAAACATTCAAGAGACCCAGTACTTC	CASSLVNIQETQYF
NA	TRBV5-1	TRBJ2-5	TRBD1	14	TGCGCCAGCAGGGAAGGGGGCGCCTTGGAGACCCAGTACTTC	CASREGGALETQYF
NA	TRBV3-1/TRBV3-2	TRBJ2-3	TRBD2	16	TGTGCCAGCAGCCAAGGTAGCGGGAGTAGCACAGATACGCAGTATTTT	CASSQGSGSSTDTQYF
NA	TRBV19	TRBJ1-2	NA	13	TGTGCCAGCACCAACGGAGGGTCCACAGTCTACACCTTC	CASTNGGSTVYTF
NA	TRBV7-8	TRBJ1-3	TRBD1	15	TGTGCCAGCAGCTCTCGGACAGGACGTGGAAACACCATATATTTT	CASSSRTGRGNTIYF
NA	TRBV5-1	TRBJ2-2	NA	15	TGCGCCAGCAGCTTGGACGGGGTGCGCACCGGGGAGCTGTTTTTT	CASSLDGVRTGELFF
NA	TRBV7-2	TRBJ2-7	TRBD1	15	TGTGCCAGCAGCCCCGGGACAGGGGGCATAAACGAGCAGTACTTC	CASSPGTGGINEQYF
NA	TRBV5-1	TRBJ2-1	NA	14	TGCGCCAGCAGCTTCGGACAGGGAGGGAATGAGCAGTTCTTC	CASSFGQGGNEQFF
once	TRBV5-1	TRBJ1-2	TRBD1	15	TGCGCCAGCAGCTTGGGGACAGGCTCTAACTATGGCTACACCTTC	CASSLGTGSNYGYTF
NA	TRBV5-1	TRBJ2-6	TRBD1	18	TGCGCCAGCAGCCCCGGGACAGGGGCCCTCTCTGGGGCCAACGTCCTGACTTTC	CASSPGTGALSGANVLTF
NA	TRBV5-1	TRBJ2-5	NA	14	TGCGCCAGCAGCTTGGAGGGGTTGGGAGAGACCCAGTACTTC	CASSLEGLGETQYF
NA	TRBV19	TRBJ1-6	TRBD1	17	TGTGCCAGTAGTATGCGGACAGGGCTAAGCTATAATTCACCCCTCCACTTT	CASSMRTGLSYNSPLHF
NA	TRBV28	TRBJ2-5	TRBD2	15	TGTGCCAGCAGTTTCGGCGGAGCGGGAGTAGAGACCCAGTACTTC	CASSFGGAGVETQYF
NA	TRBV28	TRBJ1-1	TRBD1	15	TGTGCCAGCAGTTTATTCACAGGGGCTAAAACTGAAGCTTTCTTT	CASSLFTGAKTEAFF
NA	TRBV7-6	TRBJ2-2	TRBD2	15	TGTGCCAGCAGCCCCGGGACTAGCTGGCACGGGGAGCTGTTTTTT	CASSPGTSWHGELFF
NA	TRBV5-1	TRBJ2-3	TRBD2	15	TGCGCCAGCAGCTTAGTAGCGGGGGGCCGGGATACGCAGTATTTT	CASSLVAGGRDTQYF
NA	TRBV7-3	TRBJ2-5	TRBD1	15	TGTGCCAGCAGCCCCGGGACAGCGTACCAAGAGACCCAGTACTTC	CASSPGTAYQETQYF
NA	TRBV19	TRBJ1-3	TRBD1	14	TGTGCCAGTACCGACAGGGGGCTCGGAAACACCATATATTTT	CASTDRGLGNTIYF
once	TRBV9	TRBJ2-1	TRBD2	13	TGTGCCAGCAGCTCCTGGACTAGCGGGGAGCAGTTCTTC	CASSSWTSGEQFF
NA	TRBV2	TRBJ2-1	NA	14	TGTGCCAGCAGTGATTCGCAGGCCCCCAATGAGCAGTTCTTC	CASSDSQAPNEQFF
NA	TRBV24-1	TRBJ2-1	NA	16	TGTGCCACCAGTGATCCCCGAGGGGGTCCCTACAATGAGCAGTTCTTC	CATSDPRGGPYNEQFF
NA	TRBV19	TRBJ1-2	TRBD1	16	TGTGCCAGTAGTATAACCGGGACAGGGGGGAACTATGGCTACACCTTC	CASSITGTGGNYGYTF
NA	TRBV29-1	TRBJ2-3	TRBD2	13	TGCAGCCCGGTACTAGCGGGGACAGATACGCAGTATTTT	CSPVLAGTDTQYF
few	TRBV18	TRBJ2-1	TRBD2	18	TGTGCCAGCTCACCACGATTACTAGCGGGGGGGTCCTACAATGAGCAGTTCTTC	CASSPRLLAGGSYNEQFF
few	TRBV28	TRBJ2-7	TRBD2	15	TGTGCCAGCAGTTCAAGACTAGCGGGAGTGTACGAGCAGTACTTC	CASSSRLAGVYEQYF
NA	TRBV19	TRBJ1-3	NA	16	TGTGCCAGTAGTATCGGGGGATCGGGCTCTGGAAACACCATATATTTT	CASSIGGSGSGNTIYF
NA	TRBV11-3	TRBJ2-3	TRBD2	19	TGTGCCAGCAGCTTGGGCGCCGGGACTAGCGGTCTTAGCACAGATACGCAGTATTTT	CASSLGAGTSGLSTDTQYF
NA	TRBV6-5	TRBJ2-5	NA	14	TGTGCCACCCTGACCCAGGGAGGCCGAGAGACCCAGTACTTC	CATLTQGGRETQYF
NA	TRBV21-1	TRBJ2-4	NA	20	TGTGCCAGCAGCGGCCGAGAGGACAGGGCGGACTTAGAATCCAAAAACATTCAGTACTTC	CASSGREDRADLESKNIQYF
once	TRBV4-2	TRBJ2-5	TRBD2	15	TGTGCCAGCAGTAGCGGACTAGCGGCAAAAGAGACCCAGTACTTC	CASSSGLAAKETQYF
NA	TRBV7-9	TRBJ2-3	TRBD2	17	TGTGCCAGCAGCGAACGAGGACTAGCGACTAGCACAGATACGCAGTATTTT	CASSERGLATSTDTQYF